This entry lists 7 T cell receptor beta chains sequenced from one sample in a study of cytomegalovirus exposure and HLA in healthy donors. With 60 Vbeta and 13 Jbeta primers, the PCR was carried out. Generated by immunoSEQ multiplex PCR, the TCRdb table keeps only in-frame clones and is missing some. This table has under 200,000 clones, approximately 79% appearing once. Sequenced input: PBMCs. The receptor source for this set is a woman in her thirties or forties in good health and CMV-seronegative.

J is TRBJ2-7 and V is TRBV19; 8 nucleotides align to TRBD1. CDR3 length: 15 amino acids. With V trimmed by 0 bases and J by 0 bases, 1 base remained unmatched. CDR1 is LNHDA and CDR2 is SQIVND in the germline V gene (reference sequence). Written as DNA, the CDR3 is TGTGCCAGTAGTATAGAGGACAGGGTCTCCTACGAGCAGTACTTC. Translation gives CASSIEDRVSYEQYF.

The chain has TRBV27 and TRBJ2-1; D might be TRBD1 (5 bases). With 5 bases removed from V and 10 bases from J, the gap between germline ends came to 18 bases. The CDR3 consists of 14 residues. Looked up from germline, CDR1 is MNHEY and CDR2 is SMNVEV (reference sequence). The CDR3 reads CASSPRQSPREQFF. Written as DNA, the CDR3 is TGTGCCAGCAGTCCCCGACAGAGCCCCAGGGAGCAGTTCTTC.

The J gene is TRBJ1-2, the V gene TRBV6-5; 8 bases match TRBD1. This CDR3 is built from 14 residues. The J segment lost 0 bases and the V segment lost 5 bases, leaving 2 bases of the junction unmatched. CDR1 MNHEY and CDR2 SVGAGI come from the germline V gene. In nucleotides, the CDR3 is TGTGCCAGCAGTGGACAGGGCGCTAACTATGGCTACACCTTC. The encoded protein is CASSGQGANYGYTF.

The CDR3 nucleotides are TGTGCCAGCAGTGTACGGACAGGGGAGTTCAATCAGCCCCAGCATTTT. Its translation: CASSVRTGEFNQPQHF. The chain recombines TRBV6-6 with TRBJ1-5; 9 bases agree with TRBD1. The V segment lost 5 bases and the J segment 3 bases; nucleotides outside the gene matches: 8. Germline assignment: CDR1 MNHNY and CDR2 SVGAGI (reference sequence). This CDR3 spans 16 amino acids.

This clone was seen more than once but under ten times. At one of its ends the junction is not consistent with the germline gene, which may arise from a read error. V usage is TRBV5-1 and J usage is TRBJ2-7; the match to TRBD1 covers 7 bases. Looked up from germline, CDR1 is SGHRS and CDR2 is YFSETQ. The CDR3 is made up of 15 amino acids. CDR3 sequence reads: CASSTAGQDSHEQYF. The CDR3 DNA follows: TGCGCCAGCAGCACTGCAGGACAGGACTCCCACGAGCAGTACTTC.

This clone was seen only a few times. V gene TRBV10-3 combines with J gene TRBJ2-7, with TRBD1 as a possible D gene (6 bases). CDR1 and CDR2 (germline): ENHRY, SYGVKD. The CDR3 consists of 13 residues. The germline V and J ends were trimmed by 6 bases and 5 bases, with 14 bases remaining between them. The DNA for the CDR3 is TGTGCCATCAGCACTCGGACAGCCGACGAGCAGTACTTC. Amino acids: CAISTRTADEQYF.

The sample holds a few counts of this clone. J is TRBJ1-1 and V is TRBV5-1, with 9 bases identical to TRBD1. V dropped 4 bases and J dropped 0; count of bases not matched to a gene: 7. The germline V gene has CDR1 SGHRS and CDR2 YFSETQ. CDR3 length: 16 residues. The DNA of the CDR3 is TGCGCCAGCAGCACCGGGACAGGGAGAATGAACACTGAAGCTTTCTTT. Protein product: CASSTGTGRMNTEAFF.